A single sample gave rise to the 17 T cell receptor beta chains below, sequenced in a study of T cell repertoires in cytomegalovirus infection. TCRdb fed the reads into MiXCR, producing one record per CDR3 protein. The table shows about 300,000 distinct CDR3 sequences, with 8% to 10% occurring only once. The sample taken for sequencing was PBMCs. These receptors were taken from a human donor in good health (CMV status not recorded). Some clones in this sample may be carry-over from other donors' samples.

The V and J genes are TRBV2 and TRBJ1-3, with 7 bases matching TRBD1. The CDR3 is 15 amino acids. Looked up from germline, CDR1 is SNHLY and CDR2 is FYNNEI. V shed 5 bases and J 5 bases; nucleotides not matched to a gene: 9. This chain's CDR3 is CASSPERDSRNTIYF. For the CDR3, the DNA is TGTGCCAGCAGTCCCGAGCGGGACAGCCGAAACACCATATATTTT.

The V call is TRBV6-2 or TRBV6-3, the J call TRBJ2-5; tentatively, D is TRBD1 (6 bases). CDR1 and CDR2 (germline): MNHEY, SVGEGT. Trimming cost V 7 bases and J 4 bases, with 10 bases left between them. This CDR3 has 12 residues. The CDR3: CASTLQGETQYF. The CDR3 DNA reads as TGTGCCAGCACCCTACAGGGAGAGACCCAGTACTTC.

The chain has TRBV4-1 and TRBJ2-2; D perhaps matches TRBD2 (6 bases). Germline loops: CDR1 MGHRA, CDR2 YSYEKL. Trimming took off 0 bases at V and 4 bases at J, with 9 bases between the two ends. This CDR3 spans 15 amino acids. The DNA of the CDR3 is TGCGCCAGCAGCCAAGACTTCGGGAGCACCGGGGAGCTGTTTTTT. This encodes CASSQDFGSTGELFF.

This clonotype was seen at least ten times. This sequence joins TRBV7-2 and TRBJ2-7, with D tentatively TRBD1 or TRBD2 (6 bases each). There are 14 residues in the CDR3. Germline V gene lookup returns CDR1 SGHTA and CDR2 FQGNSA. V lost 3 bases and J 6 bases, leaving 15 bases between the germline ends. The CDR3 nucleotides read TGTGCCAGCAGCTTGGGGGGACCCAGGGGCGAGCAGTACTTC. It yields the protein CASSLGGPRGEQYF.

The table lists this clonotype with many counts. V is TRBV27 and J is TRBJ1-5; maybe TRBD1 (5 bases). The germline V gene encodes CDR1 MNHEY and CDR2 SMNVEV (reference sequence). The CDR3 sequence is 14 residues long. The V end lost 2 bases, the J end lost 5 bases, and 10 bases lay between the germline ends. The CDR3 sequence: CASSLIGGYQPQHF. The CDR3 DNA sequence: TGTGCCAGCAGTTTAATCGGGGGGTATCAGCCCCAGCATTTT.

A few counts support this clonotype. The rearrangement joins TRBV14 to TRBJ1-1; D gene unclear. CDR3 length: 12 residues. Trimming stripped 0 bases from V and 9 bases from J, with 8 bases between. CDR1 and CDR2 (germline): SGHDN, FVKESK. CDR3 sequence reads: CASSQDRIQAFF. DNA for the CDR3: TGTGCCAGCAGCCAAGATAGGATACAAGCTTTCTTT.

This clonotype was seen ten or more times. The chain recombines TRBV20-1 with TRBJ2-4, with a weak D call TRBD1 (5 bases). Germline-derived CDR1 and CDR2 are DFQATT and SNEGSKA (reference sequence). The CDR3 is made up of 13 amino acids. V lost 3 bases and J lost 1, with 7 bases in between. The DNA for the CDR3 is TGCAGTGCTAGGAACAGGGCCAAAAACATTCAGTACTTC. Translated, it gives CSARNRAKNIQYF.

In its sample, this clonotype was seen many times. The genes are TRBV19 and TRBJ1-2, with a possible D match to TRBD1 (5 bases). V dropped 5 bases and J dropped 6 bases, with 16 bases sitting between them. This CDR3 spans 14 amino acids. The V gene's germline CDR1 is LNHDA and CDR2 SQIVND (reference sequence). The CDR3 bases are TGTGCCAGTAGTCTTAGGGGCGCTTGGAATGGCTACACCTTC. Encoded protein: CASSLRGAWNGYTF.

V usage is TRBV18 and J usage is TRBJ2-1; the match to TRBD1 covers 9 bases. The germline V gene encodes CDR1 KGHSH and CDR2 LQKENI. Trimming at V came to 1 base and at J to 8 bases, leaving 9 bases not matched to a gene. CDR3 length: 16 residues. The CDR3 loop reads CASSPRMTGGSDEQFF. For the CDR3, the DNA is TGTGCCAGCTCACCACGTATGACAGGGGGTTCCGATGAGCAGTTCTTC.

This clonotype was detected ten times or more. The CDR3 loop reads CASSQDWLSSYNEQFF. In DNA form, the CDR3 reads TGTGCCAGCAGCCAAGATTGGCTGAGCTCCTACAATGAGCAGTTCTTC. This chain connects TRBV3-1 to TRBJ2-1; D gene uncertain. Trimming left V 0 bases short and J 0 bases short, with 9 bases between. The germline V gene has CDR1 LGHDT and CDR2 YNNKEL (reference sequence). CDR3 size: 16 residues.

This clonotype was picked up many times. This chain connects TRBV15 to TRBJ2-2; perhaps TRBD2 as D (5 bases). This CDR3 has 12 amino acids. The V end lost 8 bases, the J end lost 3 bases, and 7 bases lay between the germline ends. The germline V gene has CDR1 LNHNV and CDR2 YYDKDF (reference sequence). For the CDR3, the DNA is TGTGCCACCCTCGGGGACACCGGGGAGCTGTTTTTT. This translates into CATLGDTGELFF.

The sample holds a few counts of this clonotype. The rearrangement uses TRBV20-1 and TRBJ2-1; TRBD1 agrees at 10 bases. From germline, CDR1 is DFQATT and CDR2 SNEGSKA (reference sequence). The CDR3 spans 16 residues. V shed 1 base and J 7 bases; nucleotides not matched to a gene: 10. The CDR3 loop reads CSARAGGQGRRNEQFF. CDR3 nucleotide sequence: TGCAGTGCTAGAGCGGGGGGACAGGGGAGGAGAAATGAGCAGTTCTTC.

This clonotype was detected once. This rearrangement joins TRBV3-1 to TRBJ1-1; D might be TRBD1 (5 bases). The CDR3 contains 14 residues. Germline CDR1 reads LGHDT; CDR2 reads YNNKEL (reference sequence). Trimming removed 0 bases from V and 7 bases from J, with 12 bases in between. CDR3 sequence reads: CASSQDSGRYEAFF. The CDR3 bases are TGTGCCAGCAGCCAAGATTCGGGACGGTATGAAGCTTTCTTT.

Only a few counts were recorded for this clonotype. The V call is TRBV15, the J call TRBJ2-1, with TRBD2 as a possible D gene (6 bases). Between the trimmed V and J ends, which lost 1 base and 0 bases, there was a span of 7 bases. The CDR3 consists of 15 residues. Germline CDR1 and CDR2: LNHNV and YYDKDF (reference sequence). The CDR3: CATSRVAASYNEQFF. The CDR3 DNA reads as TGTGCCACCAGCAGAGTAGCGGCCTCCTACAATGAGCAGTTCTTC.

V usage is TRBV13 and J usage is TRBJ2-2; D perhaps matches TRBD1 (5 bases). Per germline, CDR1 PRHDT and CDR2 FYEKMQ (reference sequence). The CDR3 totals 15 residues. The V gene lost 5 bases and the J gene lost 3 bases, with 13 bases spanning the gap. The CDR3 DNA reads as TGTGCCAGCAGCCCAGAAGGGGCCCACACCGGGGAGCTGTTTTTT. Its translation: CASSPEGAHTGELFF. The full variable domain, completed using reference TRBV13 and TRBJ2-2, is AAGVIQSPRHLIKEKRETATLKCYPIPRHDTVYWYQQGPGQDPQFLISFYEKMQSDKGSIPDRFSAQQFSDYHSELNMSSLELGDSALYFCASSPEGAHTGELFFGEGSRLTVL.

The chain links TRBV20-1 to TRBJ1-6; D not certain. Germline CDR1 DFQATT, CDR2 SNEGSKA (reference sequence). V lost 3 bases to trimming and J lost 5 bases, with 5 bases between them. The CDR3 consists of 12 residues. The CDR3 coding sequence is TGCAGTGCTAGGGTTAATAATTCACCCCTCCACTTT. This sequence encodes CSARVNNSPLHF.

In this sample, this clonotype turned up many times. The V gene is TRBV10-3, the J gene TRBJ2-5; possibly TRBD2 for D (5 bases). V was trimmed by 5 bases and J by 1 base, leaving 14 bases between them. CDR1 is ENHRY and CDR2 is SYGVKD in the germline V gene. The length of the CDR3 is 15 residues. CDR3 bases: TGTGCCATCAGTCCTTCCCGGGGTAGCCAAGAGACCCAGTACTTC. Translated: CAISPSRGSQETQYF.